This TCR beta chain is from a study of T cell repertoires in cytomegalovirus infection (dated by TCRdb to about 2019). For the wider study: Because public TCR beta signatures pointed to carriage of CMV infection together with the matching HLA type, the HLA type of each donor mattered for the analysis. The research as a whole found: Carriers of CMV infection plus the relevant HLA type were discriminated by the cumulative frequency of public TCR beta family members in the study cohort and in an independent roughly 340-donor cohort. The ex vivo response was dominated by HLA-C-restricted CMV-specific TCR beta clonotypes, which also provided the single most frequent clonotype in two of eight donors.

About this clonotype itself: Its target antigen remains unknown. The sample holds no much larger clone one base away, and base qualities are not on file.

These reads were obtained on an Illumina HiSeq 1500. TCRdb redid the processing of the public reads, applying fastp at Q25 and MiXCR, and retained in-frame beta chains. Merged by CDR3 protein, the rows form single entries marked with the most common genes and DNA. The sample records under 600,000 distinct CDR3 sequences, about 17% of which are singletons. The ten largest clones add up to roughly a quarter of the sample. The CDR3 runs 17 residues from the cysteine to the phenylalanine. Only CDR3 DNA is held: 51 bases, read in frame from base 1. The germline V gene sets CDR1 to SGHDT and CDR2 to YYEEEE. V and J are truncated by 5 bases and 1 base respectively, leaving an intervening sequence of 22 bases.

Sequenced: CD8+ T cells from PBMCs. Recombination joined TRBV5-6 with TRBJ2-7, with no reliable assignment of the D segment. The clonotype comes from a human donor in good health (CMV status not recorded). Some clones in this sample may be carry-over from other donors' samples. The CDR3 reads as follows: CASSPGKIRVLSYEQYF. The nucleotide sequence reads as follows: TGTGCCAGCAGTCCGGGCAAAATTCGGGTTCTTTCCTACGAGCAGTACTTC.